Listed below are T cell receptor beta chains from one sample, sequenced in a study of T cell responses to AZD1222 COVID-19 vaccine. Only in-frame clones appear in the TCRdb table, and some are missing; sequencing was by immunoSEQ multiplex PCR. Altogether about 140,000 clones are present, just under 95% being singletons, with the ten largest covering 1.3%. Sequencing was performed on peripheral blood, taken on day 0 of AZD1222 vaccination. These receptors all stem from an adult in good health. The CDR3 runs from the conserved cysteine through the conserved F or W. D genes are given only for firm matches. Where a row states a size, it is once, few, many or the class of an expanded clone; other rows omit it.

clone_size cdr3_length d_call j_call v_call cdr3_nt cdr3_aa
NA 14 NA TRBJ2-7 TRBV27 TGTGCCAGCAAAGCCCACAGGGATTTCTACGAGCAGTACTTC CASKAHRDFYEQYF
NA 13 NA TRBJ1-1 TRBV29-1 TGCAGCGTAGCTACAGGGTACGGGTCTGAAGCTTTCTTT CSVATGYGSEAFF
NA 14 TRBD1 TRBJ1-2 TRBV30 TGTGCCTGGAGCAAGGATGACAGGGCGAAGGACTACACCTTC CAWSKDDRAKDYTF
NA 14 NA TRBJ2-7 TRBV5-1 TGCGCCAGCAGCTTGGGGCAGGGCCCCTACGAGCAGTACTTC CASSLGQGPYEQYF
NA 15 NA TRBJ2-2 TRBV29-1 TGCAGCGTTGAAGGACTACAGGGGAACACCGGGGAGCTGTTTTTT CSVEGLQGNTGELFF
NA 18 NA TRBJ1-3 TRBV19 TGTGCCAGTAGTCCCGGGAGCCGGGGAAAGATCTCTGGAAACACCATATATTTT CASSPGSRGKISGNTIYF
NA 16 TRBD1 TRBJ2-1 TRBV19 TGTGCCAGTAGTGTCTCCGGGACAGTGTCCTACAATGAGCAGTTCTTC CASSVSGTVSYNEQFF
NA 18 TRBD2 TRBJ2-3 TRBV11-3 TGTGCCAGCAGCGTCGGGACTAGCGGGGACCCTAGCACAGATACGCAGTATTTT CASSVGTSGDPSTDTQYF
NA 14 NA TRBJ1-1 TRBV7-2 TGTGCCAGCAGCTTAACCCAAATAAACACTGAAGCTTTCTTT CASSLTQINTEAFF
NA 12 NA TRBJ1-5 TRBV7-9 TGTGCCAGCAGCCAGTCGGGTCAGCCCCAGCATTTT CASSQSGQPQHF
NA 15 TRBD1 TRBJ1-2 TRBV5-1 TGCGCCAGCAGCTTGGACCCGACAGGGAACTATGGCTACACCTTC CASSLDPTGNYGYTF
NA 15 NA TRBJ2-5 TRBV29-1 TGCAGCGTTGCGGGGGCAGCGACGTACCAAGAGACCCAGTACTTC CSVAGAATYQETQYF
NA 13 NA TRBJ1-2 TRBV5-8 TGTGCCAGCAGCGGCAGGGTTAACTATGGCTACACCTTC CASSGRVNYGYTF
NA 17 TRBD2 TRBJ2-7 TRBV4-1 TGCGCCAGCAGCCAAGGGGAGGCGAGGGAGGGCTCCTACGAGCAGTACTTC CASSQGEAREGSYEQYF
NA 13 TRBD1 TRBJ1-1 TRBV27 TGTGCCAGCACACAGGGGATGAACACTGAAGCTTTCTTT CASTQGMNTEAFF
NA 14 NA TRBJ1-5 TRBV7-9 TGTGCCAGCAGCTTTAATACAGGCAATCAGCCCCAGCATTTT CASSFNTGNQPQHF
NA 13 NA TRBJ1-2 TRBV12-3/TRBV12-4 TGTGCCAGCAGTTTAAGACGTTTTGATGGCTACACCTTC CASSLRRFDGYTF
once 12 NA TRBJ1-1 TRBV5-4 TGTGCCAGCAAGGGGGGAATCCCTGAAGCTTTCTTT CASKGGIPEAFF
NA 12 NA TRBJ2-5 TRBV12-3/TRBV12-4 TGTGCCAGCAGTATCAGGGTAGAGACCCAGTACTTC CASSIRVETQYF
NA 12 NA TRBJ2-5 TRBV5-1 TGCGCCAGCAGCCCAGACCAAGAGACCCAGTACTTC CASSPDQETQYF
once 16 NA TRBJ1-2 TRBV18 TGTGCCAGCTCACCGGGGGCCCAGCCATTTAACTATGGCTACACCTTC CASSPGAQPFNYGYTF
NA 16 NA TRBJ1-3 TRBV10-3 TGTGCCATCAGTGCCCGAGGTGAGAGCTCTGGAAACACCATATATTTT CAISARGESSGNTIYF
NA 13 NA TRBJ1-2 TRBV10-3 TGTGCCATCAGTGCGGGGATTAACTATGGCTACACCTTC CAISAGINYGYTF
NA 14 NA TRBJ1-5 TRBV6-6 TGTGCCAGCAGCCCCCCAATGGCCAATCAGCCCCAGCATTTT CASSPPMANQPQHF
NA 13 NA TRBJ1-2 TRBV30 TGTGCCTGGAGTGTAAGACAGACCGATGGCTACACCTTC CAWSVRQTDGYTF
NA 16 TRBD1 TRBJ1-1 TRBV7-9 TGTGCCAGCAGCCGCTGGGACAGGGGGCAGAACACTGAAGCTTTCTTT CASSRWDRGQNTEAFF
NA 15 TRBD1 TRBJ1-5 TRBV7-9 TGTGCCAGCAGCTTGGCAGGGGGCTGGAGTCAGCCCCAGCATTTT CASSLAGGWSQPQHF
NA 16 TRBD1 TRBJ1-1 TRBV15 TGTGCCACCAGCCCTCCGGGACAGGGCCGGTGGACTGAAGCTTTCTTT CATSPPGQGRWTEAFF
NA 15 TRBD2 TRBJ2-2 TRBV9 TGTGCCAGCAGTCGGAGGACTAGCGGTACCGGGGAGCTGTTTTTT CASSRRTSGTGELFF
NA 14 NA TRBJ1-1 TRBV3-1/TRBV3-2 TGTGCCAGCAGCCAAGCCACAGGGAGGGTTGGAGCTTTCTTT CASSQATGRVGAFF
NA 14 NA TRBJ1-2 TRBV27 TGTGCCAGCAGTTCATTTGGGGGAAACTATGGCTACACCTTC CASSSFGGNYGYTF
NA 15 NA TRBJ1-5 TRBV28 TGTGCCAGCAGTACCCGCTCTTCCCCCAGACAGCCCCAGCATTTT CASSTRSSPRQPQHF
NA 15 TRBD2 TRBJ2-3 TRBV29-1 TGCAGCGTGAGAACCGGGACTAGCGGCACAGATACGCAGTATTTT CSVRTGTSGTDTQYF
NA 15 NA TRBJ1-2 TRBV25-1 TGTGCCAGCAGTGCCCTGGGAGTTCAGGGGTGGGGCTACACCTTC CASSALGVQGWGYTF
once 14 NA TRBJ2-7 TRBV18 TGTGCCAGCTCACCTACCTCGACCTCCTACGAGCAGTACTTC CASSPTSTSYEQYF
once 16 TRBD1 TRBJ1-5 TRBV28 TGTGCCAGCAGACCTGCCGGGACAGGGGGCAATCAGCCCCAGCATTTT CASRPAGTGGNQPQHF
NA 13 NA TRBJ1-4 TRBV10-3 TGTGCCATCCGACGAGGGCTTAATGAAAAACTGTTTTTT CAIRRGLNEKLFF
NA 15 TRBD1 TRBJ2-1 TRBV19 TGTGCCAGTAGTCGACAGGGTGGGATCCCCAATGAGCAGTTCTTC CASSRQGGIPNEQFF
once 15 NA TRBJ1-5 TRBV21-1 TGTGCCAGCAGCAAAGAACAGGGTGTGCGTCAGCCCCAGCATTTT CASSKEQGVRQPQHF
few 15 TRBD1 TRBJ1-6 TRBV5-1 TGCGCCAGCAGCTTGGCCCTAGGGGGCTATTCACCCCTCCACTTT CASSLALGGYSPLHF
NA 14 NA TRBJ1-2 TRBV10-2 TGCGCCAGCAGGGAGGGGGGGCCTGCCTATGGCTACACCTTC CASREGGPAYGYTF
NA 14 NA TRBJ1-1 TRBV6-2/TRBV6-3 TGTGCCAGCAGCCAAGGTGAGGGGGGCGCTGAAGCTTTCTTT CASSQGEGGAEAFF
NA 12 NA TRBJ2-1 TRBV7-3 TGTGCCAGCAGCTTGGGTCCAGGTGAGCAGTTCTTC CASSLGPGEQFF
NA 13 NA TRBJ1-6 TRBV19 TGTGCCAGTAGTCCCACAGGGTTTTCACCCCTCCACTTT CASSPTGFSPLHF
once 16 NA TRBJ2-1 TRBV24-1 TGTGCCACCAGTGAGCCGGGACCAAGCTCCTACAATGAGCAGTTCTTC CATSEPGPSSYNEQFF
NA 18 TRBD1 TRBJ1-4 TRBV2 TGTGCCAGCAGCCGACCCGGGACAGGGGGCCTGGCTAATGAAAAACTGTTTTTT CASSRPGTGGLANEKLFF
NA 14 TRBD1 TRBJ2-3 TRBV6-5 TGTGCCAGCAGGACGACAGGGGGTTTCGATACGCAGTATTTT CASRTTGGFDTQYF
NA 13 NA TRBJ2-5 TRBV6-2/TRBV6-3 TGTGCCAGCAGTCCAGGGCGCCAAGAGACCCAGTACTTC CASSPGRQETQYF
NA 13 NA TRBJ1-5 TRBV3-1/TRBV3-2 TGTGCCAGCAGCCAAGGTTTCAATCAGCCCCAGCATTTT CASSQGFNQPQHF